The source of this T cell receptor (beta chain) is a study of shared clonotypes between healthy human individuals (TCRdb year 2020). For context, the study as a whole: The cohort comprised a couple of women and a few men aged 18 to 49 years. To increase sequencing depth and limit assay-specific biases, TCR repertoire library preparation and sequencing were carried out by different laboratories using diverse techniques. Per donor, leukapheresis produced somewhere between about 0.94 and 9 billion PBMCs. Blood TCR repertoires of a handful of healthy adults were deeply sequenced to estimate repertoire size and the extent of clonotype sharing between individuals. For each donor, three plates each were used for CD4 naive and CD4 memory, two plates were used for CD8 naive, and one plate was used for CD8 memory. Results the study describes overall, beyond this receptor: Even with the large sequencing depth, rarefaction of the sorted-subset datasets indicated that sequencing was incomplete. Clonotypes shared by all four sorted-subset donors showed higher generation probabilities than non-shared clonotypes. Only blood was sampled, and tissue TCR repertoires likely differ from those in blood. The small number of donors limited the genetic and exposure-history diversity represented. Naive subsets generally had larger estimated clonotype richness than memory subsets. Across four donors, about 5.2% of naive CD4, approximately 3.6% of naive CD8, under 2.5% of memory CD4, and 0.4% of memory CD8 clonotypes were shared. Based on pairwise subsampling, the degree of clonotype sharing among donors was expected to be affected by sequencing depth.

Counted from cysteine to phenylalanine, this CDR3 has 16 amino acids. Only CDR3 DNA remains: 48 bases, in frame from the first base. For CDR1 and CDR2, the germline V gene (reference sequence) lists MNHEY and SMNVEV. From V the trimming removes 2 bases and from J it removes 5 bases, while the gene matches leave 8 bases of the junction unaccounted for. Using the deep immunoSEQ assay, multiplex PCR amplified TCR CDR3 regions from genomic DNA. Extracted genomic DNA from each cell subset was spread evenly across all wells of several immunoSEQ 96-well plates, with each plate serving as a replicate. Each replicate PCR for sorted subsets received around 210 ng genomic DNA, equal to 28,000 or so T cell genomes. Purified libraries were measured with a Qubit 3.0 fluorometer, size-checked on a Bioanalyzer 2100, and measured again with the KAPA Library Quantification kit. Every immunoSEQ 96-well plate was sequenced on a dedicated single-read 150-cycle Illumina NextSeq 550 flow cell. The study's processing was this. Because the immunoSEQ output held only junctional sequences and lacked quality scores, the filtering could not match the filtering applied to full-length reads. To assign V/J genes and CDR3, sequences were annotated against IMGT germline references using PyIR, a Python wrapper for IgBLAST v1.9. Any read was removed if the V/J assignment was weak (E-value above 1e-6), the CDR3 was missing, or the read contained stop codons, out-of-frame junctions, or ambiguous translated residues. V3J clonotypes were defined as sequences sharing an identical inferred V gene, J gene, and CDR3 amino acid sequence. Percentage overlap between repertoires was calculated by dividing the number of shared unique clonotypes by the size of the smaller repertoire. Repertoire richness was assessed with RTK rarefaction, the Chao1 estimator, and Recon v2.1 estimates of unobserved clonotypes. For all TCRbeta clonotypes obtained by the gDNA method from a few donors, generation probabilities were computed with OLGA. The table comes from immuneACCESS by way of TCRdb, which keeps in-frame sequences with V and J called. Part of the clones is missing from these tables; in studies checked, under half for an unresolved V gene and the rest for unknown reasons. V, J and clone size are taken as reported in that table, and D and trimming were inferred from the DNA itself. This sample holds more than 2 million clones; roughly 94% were observed only once. The ten largest clonotypes hold around 1.1% of the sample.

On this clone: The specificity of this receptor is unknown. No quality values exist for individual bases; no much larger clone is one base distant.

CD8 naive samples consisted of CD45RO-negative cells that were positively selected for CCR7, yielding a CD45RA+CCR7+ population without TemRA cells. The donors were healthy, HIV-negative adults who had no recently reported acute infections or vaccinations. Every donor was a Caucasian adult residing in Nashville, Tennessee, USA. Blood was collected by leukapheresis, and PBMCs were isolated by Ficoll-Histopaque density gradient centrifugation and then cryopreserved in liquid nitrogen vapor phase. Analytical flow cytometry was used to check the purity and quantity of each magnetically sorted T cell population. Genomic DNA was isolated from each sorted fraction and quantified by UV absorbance on a Nanodrop 2000c.

This receptor was taken from a man younger than 35 in good health. The chain was built from TRBV27 and TRBJ2-3, and TRBD1 matches 9 of the central bases. The sample comprised naive CD8+ T cells sorted from blood. The cell subset or site label on this specimen signifies: CD45RA+CCR7+. The nucleotide sequence reads as follows: TGTGCCAGCAGTTTAGCCGGGACAGGGCTGTTAGATACGCAGTATTTT. Translated, this is CASSLAGTGLLDTQYF.